This entry describes one TCR beta chain. In germline, CDR1 is SGHTA, CDR2 FQGNSA. This CDR3 spans 14 amino acids. J gave up 3 bases and V 4 bases, and 4 bases lay outside the gene matches. The authors' processing: Amplifying reference gene primers gave estimates of nucleated cell counts. The method was immunoSEQ multiplex PCR; TCRdb's version includes in-frame clones alone and lacks a portion of them. D and trimming were read from the DNA, whereas the V and J calls and clone size are those reported in that table. The top ten clones hold around 0.92% of a sample with a few hundred thousand clones, roughly 90% of them seen once. This sample is drawn from a study of blood T cell repertoires in COVID-19.

The TCR comes from a woman aged 30 to 39 who had recovered from COVID-19. The rearrangement uses TRBV7-2 and TRBJ1-2; 8 nucleotides line up with TRBD1. The material sequenced was PBMCs or T cells enriched from blood (not recorded which). CDR3 sequence (DNA): TGTGCCAGCAGCTCCACGACAGGGGACTATGGCTACACCTTC. Its protein product is CASSSTTGDYGYTF.